Below are 16 T cell receptor beta chains sequenced from a single sample in a study of T cell repertoires in cytomegalovirus infection (dated by TCRdb to the late 2010s). The sequencing machine was an Illumina HiSeq 1500. TCRdb handled the public reads itself, with Q25 trimming in fastp and clone calling in MiXCR, and kept productive beta chains. Rows are combined by CDR3 protein, so each entry shows the most common genes and DNA. Across this sample there are 140,000 to 150,000 distinct CDR3 sequences, with 32% seen only once. Roughly 47% of the sample lies in the top ten. Per the publication, the treatment or condition label means: in vitro stimulation with specific CMV peptide epitopes to enrich CMV-specific T cells. These TCRs' antigens remain unknown. Sequences were derived from CD8+ T cells from cultured PBMCs, sampled from culture after CMV antigen stimulation. These receptors originate from a human donor in good health (CMV status not recorded). Some clones in this sample may be carry-over from other donors' samples.

This clonotype was counted only a few times. The junction shows a germline mismatch at one end, possibly a read error. The V gene is TRBV27, the J gene TRBJ2-5; no definite D call. Germline CDR1 MNHEY, CDR2 SMNVEV (reference sequence). CDR3 length: 13 amino acids. The CDR3 nucleotides read TGTGCCAGCAGCTTATGGGCCCAAGAGACCCAGTACTTC. It is translated as CASSLWAQETQYF.

The gene calls are TRBV5-4 and TRBJ2-5; no firm D call. The germline V and J ends were trimmed by 7 bases and 2 bases, with 15 bases remaining between them. The CDR3 spans 14 residues. Germline V gene data show CDR1 as SGHNT and CDR2 as YYREEE (reference sequence). The CDR3 reads CASGWAVQQETQYF. CDR3 in DNA: TGTGCCAGCGGGTGGGCTGTCCAACAAGAGACCCAGTACTTC.

The V gene is TRBV7-9, the J gene TRBJ2-1, with 10 bases fitting TRBD2. The CDR3 has 16 amino acids. Germline CDR1 is SEHNR and CDR2 is FQNEAQ (reference sequence). V lost 0 bases, J lost 3 bases, and 2 bases stayed unmatched. The CDR3 nucleotides are TGTGCCAGCAGCTTAGCCGGGACTAGCGTCTACAATGAGCAGTTCTTC. It yields the protein CASSLAGTSVYNEQFF.

This clonotype was seen a single time. The V and J genes are TRBV20-1 and TRBJ2-3, with TRBD2 matching 11 bases. Germline V gives CDR1 DFQATT, CDR2 SNEGSKA (reference sequence). J gave up 3 bases and V 7 bases, and 6 bases lay outside the gene matches. There are 14 residues in the CDR3. In nucleotides, the CDR3 is TGCAGTGATCTAGCGGGGGGCGGGACAGATACGCAGTATTTT. This sequence encodes CSDLAGGGTDTQYF.

This clonotype showed up many times. This chain uses TRBV7-2 with TRBJ2-7; 7 nucleotides align to TRBD2. Per germline, CDR1 SGHTA and CDR2 FQGNSA. V trimming: 1 base; J trimming: 2 bases; junction bases outside the gene matches: 17. CDR3 length equals 19 residues. The CDR3 here is CASSLVVSGIRGIAYEQYF. The CDR3 DNA is TGTGCCAGCAGCTTAGTCGTAAGCGGGATTCGGGGGATAGCCTACGAGCAGTACTTC. Based on the CDR3 plus reference TRBV7-2 and TRBJ2-7, the full variable domain is GAGVSQSPSNKVTEKGKDVELRCDPISGHTALYWYRQSLGQGLEFLIYFQGNSAPDKSGLPSDRFSAERTGGSVSTLTIQRTQQEDSAVYLCASSLVVSGIRGIAYEQYFGPGTRLTVT.

V and J are TRBV27 and TRBJ2-1; TRBD2 matches at 11 bases. Germline V gene sequence: CDR1 MNHEY, CDR2 SMNVEV (reference sequence). The CDR3 has 15 residues. With 5 bases clipped from V and 7 bases from J, the junction kept 7 bases outside the gene matches. Here the CDR3 DNA reads TGTGCCAGCAGTCCGACTAGCGGGAATTGGAATGAGCAGTTCTTC. It encodes CASSPTSGNWNEQFF.

Only a few counts were recorded for this clonotype. The chain combines TRBV9 with TRBJ1-1; 7 bases map to TRBD1. CDR1 is SGDLS and CDR2 is YYNGEE in the germline V gene. With 0 bases clipped from V and 0 bases from J, the junction kept 2 bases outside the gene matches. The CDR3 is 15 residues long. In nucleotides, the CDR3 is TGTGCCAGCAGCGTAGGGGACAGCTTGAACACTGAAGCTTTCTTT. It translates to CASSVGDSLNTEAFF.

A few counts support this clonotype. V is TRBV2 and J is TRBJ2-5; no definite D call. The CDR3 covers 10 residues. The V and J ends lost 4 bases and 5 bases respectively, with 2 bases between them. Looked up from germline, CDR1 is SNHLY and CDR2 is FYNNEI. The CDR3 sequence: CASSGETQYF. Here the CDR3 DNA reads TGTGCCAGCAGTGGGGAGACCCAGTACTTC.

CDR3 sequence reads: CASSSRLAGFVYNEQFF. CDR3 in DNA: TGTGCCAGCAGCTCAAGACTAGCGGGGTTTGTATACAATGAGCAGTTCTTC. This chain links TRBV28 with TRBJ2-1; the match to TRBD2 covers 11 bases. From germline, CDR1 is MDHEN and CDR2 SYDVKM. This CDR3 is 17 amino acids long. The J segment lost 4 bases and the V segment lost 6 bases, leaving 11 bases of the junction unmatched.

V gene TRBV7-9 combines with J gene TRBJ2-7, with TRBD2 matching 13 bases. Unmatched junction bases numbered 4, after V lost 4 bases and J lost 4 bases. Germline-derived CDR1 and CDR2 are SEHNR and FQNEAQ (reference sequence). The CDR3 is 15 amino acids. CDR3 protein: CASSSSTSGGYEQYF. In DNA, the CDR3 is TGTGCCAGCAGCTCTTCGACTAGCGGGGGGTACGAGCAGTACTTC.

This clonotype appeared many times. The chain combines TRBV7-9 with TRBJ1-4, with a weak D call TRBD1 (5 bases). The CDR3 is made up of 15 amino acids. Germline values: CDR1 SEHNR, CDR2 FQNEAQ (reference sequence). The V end was cut by 2 bases, the J end by 8 bases, with 15 bases between. CDR3 residues: CASSLPRQPDEKLFF. The DNA for the CDR3 is TGTGCCAGCAGCTTACCGCGACAGCCTGACGAAAAACTGTTTTTT. Based on the CDR3 plus reference TRBV7-9 and TRBJ1-4, the full variable domain is DTGVSQNPRHKITKRGQNVTFRCDPISEHNRLYWYRQTLGQGPEFLTYFQNEAQLEKSRLLSDRFSAERPKGSFSTLEIQRTEQGDSAMYLCASSLPRQPDEKLFFGSGTQLSVL.

The sample holds a few counts of this clonotype. This sequence joins TRBV6-6 and TRBJ1-5; D is possibly TRBD1 (5 bases). In germline, CDR1 is MNHNY, CDR2 SVGAGI (reference sequence). V lost 5 bases to trimming and J lost 2 bases, with 13 bases between them. This CDR3 has 15 amino acids. In DNA, the CDR3 is TGTGCCAGCAGTCTTAGCAGGGATGGCAATCAGCCCCAGCATTTT. Encoded protein: CASSLSRDGNQPQHF.

This clonotype was observed many times. The rearrangement links TRBV6-5 to TRBJ2-1; D assignment may be TRBD1 or TRBD2 (5 bases each). Per the germline V gene, CDR1 is MNHEY and CDR2 is SVGAGI. The CDR3 length is 16 residues. Trimming removed 6 bases at V and 5 bases at J, with 20 bases between. CDR3 DNA sequence: TGTGCCAGCAGCCTTGGACCGGGGCTAACCCACAATGAGCAGTTCTTC. Protein product: CASSLGPGLTHNEQFF.

This clonotype was counted between two and nine times. The genes are TRBV25-1 and TRBJ2-2; 7 nucleotides line up with TRBD1. Germline CDR1 reads MGHDK; CDR2 reads SYGVNS. The CDR3 is 14 amino acids. The V gene end was trimmed by 6 bases and the J gene end by 5 bases; junction bases not matched to a gene: 6. As DNA, the CDR3 is TGTGCCAGCAGCAAGGGGGCGACGACCGGGGAGCTGTTTTTT. This translates into CASSKGATTGELFF.

This clonotype has more than one count but fewer than ten. The rearrangement joins TRBV2 to TRBJ2-5, with 11 bases lining up with TRBD1. CDR1 is SNHLY, CDR2 FYNNEI, per germline. Losses at the gene ends were 5 bases for V and 1 base for J; bases not matched to a gene: 9. The CDR3 runs to 17 residues. CDR3 sequence: CASSRGQGATLQETQYF. The CDR3 DNA reads TGTGCCAGCAGTCGCGGACAGGGGGCGACCCTCCAAGAGACCCAGTACTTC.

This clonotype was recorded at least ten times. The J gene is TRBJ1-5, the V gene TRBV5-1; D possibly corresponds to TRBD1 (6 bases). Germline CDR1 reads SGHRS; CDR2 reads YFSETQ. The CDR3 length is 14 residues. Trimming removed 4 bases from V and 7 bases from J, with 15 bases in between. The CDR3 bases are TGCGCCAGCAGCCTAGGGGGAGATAGGCAGCCCCAGCATTTT. This encodes CASSLGGDRQPQHF.